The 25 T cell receptor beta chains reported below all come from one sample, sequenced in a study of blood T cell repertoires in COVID-19. Profiling relied on immunoSEQ multiplex PCR, and the TCRdb table lists in-frame clones only, not all of them. The table has roughly 250,000 clones, roughly 93% seen once; the top ten hold about 2.1%. Material: PBMCs or T cells enriched from blood (not recorded which). These receptors came from a woman between 40 and 50 years old with acute COVID-19.

J is TRBJ2-7 and V is TRBV7-8, with a tentative D call TRBD2 (6 bases). There are 15 residues in the CDR3. Trimming cost V 4 bases and J 2 bases, with 15 bases left between them. From germline, CDR1 is SGHVS and CDR2 FQNEAQ. Here the CDR3 reads CASSSYGGKAYEQYF. CDR3 in DNA: TGTGCCAGCAGCTCTTACGGGGGAAAGGCCTACGAGCAGTACTTC.

The chain combines TRBV24-1 with TRBJ1-2; possibly TRBD1 for D (5 bases). The germline gives CDR1 KGHDR, CDR2 SFDVKD. Trimming shortened V by 5 bases and J by 5 bases, and 8 bases separated the two germline ends. This CDR3 has 12 residues. The CDR3 bases are TGTGCCACCAGTGGTTCAGGGTATGGCTACACCTTC. Translation: CATSGSGYGYTF.

The rearrangement joins TRBV18 to TRBJ1-4; D may be TRBD1 (6 bases). Per germline, CDR1 KGHSH and CDR2 LQKENI. This CDR3 spans 15 amino acids. V lost 5 bases to trimming and J lost 5 bases, with 15 bases between them. The CDR3 is CASSERTGYNEKLFF. As DNA, the CDR3 is TGTGCCAGCTCAGAGCGTACAGGGTACAATGAAAAACTGTTTTTT.

This clone came up once. This sequence joins TRBV12-3 or TRBV12-4 and TRBJ2-7, with D possibly matching TRBD1 (6 bases). This CDR3 has 13 residues. V lost 4 bases and J lost 6, with 13 bases in between. CDR3 sequence reads: CASSSPGVGEQYF. The CDR3 region has the DNA TGTGCCAGCAGTTCTCCAGGGGTTGGCGAGCAGTACTTC.

This rearrangement joins TRBV6-5 to TRBJ2-1; 16 bases are shared with TRBD2. The V gene's germline CDR1 is MNHEY and CDR2 SVGAGI. The CDR3 sequence is 15 residues long. V was clipped by 4 bases and J by 8 bases; unmatched bases: 2. The CDR3 bases are TGTGCCAGCAGTTCCGGGACTAGCGGGGGGGATGAGCAGTTCTTC. This gives the protein CASSSGTSGGDEQFF.

Only one count was recorded for this clone. V gene TRBV4-1 combines with J gene TRBJ2-1, with TRBD1 identical over 9 bases. The CDR3 covers 15 residues. The germline CDR1 and CDR2 sequences are MGHRA and YSYEKL. J gave up 6 bases and V 0 bases, and 3 bases lay outside the gene matches. CDR3 region: CASSQEGTGRNEQFF. In DNA, the CDR3 is TGCGCCAGCAGCCAAGAAGGGACAGGGCGCAATGAGCAGTTCTTC.

The CDR3 region is CASSPAGVQNTEAFF. CDR3 DNA sequence: TGCGCCAGCAGCCCGGCGGGGGTACAGAACACTGAAGCTTTCTTT. This chain joins TRBV5-1 and TRBJ1-1; a weak D match, TRBD1 (5 bases). Between the trimmed V and J ends, which lost 4 bases and 1 base, there was a span of 14 bases. Germline CDR1 SGHRS, CDR2 YFSETQ. This CDR3 comprises 15 residues.

This chain joins TRBV4-3 and TRBJ2-1; 7 bases line up with TRBD2. The CDR3 is 16 amino acids. Losses at the gene ends were 0 bases for V and 0 bases for J; bases not matched to a gene: 2. Germline CDR1 and CDR2: LGHNA and YSLEER. CDR3 coding DNA: TGCGCCAGCAGCCAAGATCGGACTAGCTCCTACAATGAGCAGTTCTTC. Protein product: CASSQDRTSSYNEQFF.

V gene TRBV19 combines with J gene TRBJ1-1, with unresolved D. The germline V and J ends were trimmed by 5 bases and 1 base, with 11 bases remaining between them. This CDR3 comprises 14 residues. Germline V CDR1 and CDR2: LNHDA, SQIVND (reference sequence). CDR3 sequence: CASSPQARNTEAFF. In DNA form, the CDR3 reads TGTGCCAGTAGTCCTCAGGCGAGGAACACTGAAGCTTTCTTT. Looking up the rest from reference TRBV19 and TRBJ1-1 gives the full variable domain: DGGITQSPKYLFRKEGQNVTLSCEQNLNHDAMYWYRQDPGQGLRLIYYSQIVNDFQKGDIAEGYSVSREKKESFPLTVTSAQKNPTAFYLCASSPQARNTEAFFGQGTRLTVV.

The chain carries TRBV4-1 and TRBJ2-5; the match to TRBD1 covers 8 bases. CDR1 is MGHRA, CDR2 YSYEKL, per germline. Trimming took 3 bases from V and 7 from J; bases not matched to a gene: 4. The CDR3 consists of 13 residues. CDR3 sequence reads: CASSQTGAGTQYF. The CDR3, as DNA: TGCGCCAGCAGCCAGACAGGGGCCGGGACCCAGTACTTC.

V usage is TRBV7-8 and J usage is TRBJ1-2; 8 positions match TRBD1. Trimming removed 5 bases from V and 1 base from J; junction bases left unmatched: 3. This CDR3 contains 14 residues. In germline, CDR1 is SGHVS, CDR2 FQNEAQ. The CDR3 loop reads CASSDGQGNYGYTF. The CDR3 nucleotides read TGTGCCAGCAGCGACGGACAGGGTAACTATGGCTACACCTTC.

The chain couples TRBV5-1 to TRBJ1-5, with no clear D. The CDR3 is 13 residues long. Trimming pared 5 bases from V and 6 bases from J, leaving 12 bases between. Looked up from germline, CDR1 is SGHRS and CDR2 is YFSETQ. CDR3 region: CASSTESGQPQHF. The CDR3 DNA reads as TGCGCCAGCAGTACGGAGAGCGGTCAGCCCCAGCATTTT.

The chain combines TRBV6-5 with TRBJ1-5; no reliable D call. The ends were cut back, 5 bases at V and 0 bases at J, with 5 bases in the middle. The germline CDR1 and CDR2 sequences are MNHEY and SVGAGI. This CDR3 spans 13 amino acids. CDR3 loop: CASSPNSNQPQHF. CDR3 bases: TGTGCCAGCAGTCCAAATAGCAATCAGCCCCAGCATTTT.

The V call is TRBV12-5, the J call TRBJ2-5; tentatively, D is TRBD2 (6 bases). CDR1 is LGHNT, CDR2 FRNRAP, per germline. The CDR3 is 16 amino acids. The V end was cut by 4 bases, the J end by 9 bases, with 24 bases between. The CDR3 here is CASGSNGGRSSGAQYF. The CDR3 nucleotides are TGTGCTAGTGGTTCAAACGGGGGACGATCCTCCGGGGCCCAGTACTTC.

This chain links TRBV5-1 with TRBJ2-3; D gene uncertain. This CDR3 contains 14 residues. Germline-derived CDR1 and CDR2 are SGHRS and YFSETQ. Trimming left V 4 bases short and J 0 bases short, with 9 bases between. The CDR3 region has the DNA TGCGCCAGCAGCGTCCTACCTAGCACAGATACGCAGTATTTT. Translating it yields CASSVLPSTDTQYF.

The rearrangement joins TRBV2 to TRBJ2-3; 9 bases map to TRBD1. Germline V gives CDR1 SNHLY, CDR2 FYNNEI. This CDR3 has 13 residues. V dropped 6 bases and J dropped 7; count of bases not matched to a gene: 5. CDR3 protein: CASRRDRANTQYF. The CDR3 DNA sequence: TGTGCCAGCAGACGGGACAGGGCTAATACGCAGTATTTT.

The rearrangement links TRBV30 to TRBJ1-6, with D possibly TRBD1 on 6 matching bases. Trimming removed 3 bases from V and 14 bases from J, with 17 bases in between. Germline V gene data show CDR1 as GTSNPN and CDR2 as SVGIG (reference sequence). The CDR3 has 13 residues. CDR3 residues: CAWSQGQGRSLHF. In nucleotides, the CDR3 is TGTGCCTGGAGCCAGGGACAAGGTCGGTCCCTCCACTTT.

The V call is TRBV2, the J call TRBJ2-1; D is ambiguous. V was trimmed by 11 bases and J by 6 bases, leaving 14 bases between them. Germline assignment: CDR1 SNHLY and CDR2 FYNNEI. The CDR3 runs 12 residues. This chain's CDR3 is CAYSPSLNEQFF. DNA for the CDR3: TGTGCCTACTCGCCTTCTCTCAATGAGCAGTTCTTC.

The rearrangement joins TRBV19 to TRBJ1-1; D remains ambiguous. The CDR3 contains 14 residues. The V end lost 3 bases, the J end lost 1 base, and 9 bases lay between the germline ends. Germline V gene lookup returns CDR1 LNHDA and CDR2 SQIVND (reference sequence). The CDR3 sequence: CASSIGETNTEAFF. As DNA, the CDR3 is TGTGCCAGTAGTATTGGAGAAACGAACACTGAAGCTTTCTTT.

J is TRBJ2-5 and V is TRBV25-1, with D perhaps matching TRBD1 (6 bases). The V end lost 6 bases, the J end lost 4 bases, and 15 bases lay between the germline ends. Germline CDR1 is MGHDK and CDR2 is SYGVNS. This CDR3 has 14 amino acids. The CDR3 region is CASSHLGARETQYF. DNA for the CDR3: TGTGCCAGCAGCCACTTGGGGGCCCGAGAGACCCAGTACTTC.

The chain carries TRBV4-3 and TRBJ2-2; 8 bases fit TRBD2. From germline, CDR1 is LGHNA and CDR2 YSLEER. V trimming: 4 bases; J trimming: 6 bases; junction bases outside the gene matches: 1. The CDR3 is 13 amino acids. In nucleotides, the CDR3 is TGCGCCAGCAGCCCGGGGGGGGCCGGGGAGCTGTTTTTT. It translates to CASSPGGAGELFF.

DNA for the CDR3: TGTGCCAGCAGCCCAGGCTCGGCTGGGGCCAACGTCCTGACTTTC. Protein: CASSPGSAGANVLTF. This chain links TRBV11-3 with TRBJ2-6; D gene uncertain. This CDR3 has 15 residues. The V gene's germline CDR1 is SGHNT and CDR2 YENEEA. V was cut by 5 bases and J by 2 bases, with 10 bases left in between.

This clone was observed once. The chain combines TRBV19 with TRBJ1-5; 7 bases are a match to TRBD1. The CDR3 has 17 amino acids. With V trimmed by 4 bases and J by 4 bases, 13 bases remained unmatched. Germline V gene lookup returns CDR1 LNHDA and CDR2 SQIVND (reference sequence). The CDR3 sequence: CASSRGTRDSSNQPQHF. The DNA for the CDR3 is TGTGCCAGTAGTAGAGGGACTCGGGACAGTAGTAATCAGCCCCAGCATTTT.

The chain employs TRBV7-2 and TRBJ1-2; tentative D call: TRBD1 (5 bases). The CDR3 length is 15 residues. V lost 5 bases and J lost 8, with 21 bases in between. The germline gives CDR1 SGHTA, CDR2 FQGNSA. The CDR3 region is CASSPRSPTARGYTF. CDR3 nucleotide sequence: TGTGCCAGCAGCCCTCGTTCACCGACAGCCCGGGGCTACACCTTC.

This clone occurred once. CDR3 protein: CASSELRIAGPGETQYF. CDR3 bases: TGTGCCAGCAGTGAATTGAGGATAGCGGGGCCTGGGGAGACCCAGTACTTC. The chain couples TRBV2 to TRBJ2-5, with 8 bases matching TRBD2. V was pared by 2 bases and J by 5 bases, with 13 bases of the junction left unmatched. The CDR3 runs to 17 residues. The germline V gene has CDR1 SNHLY and CDR2 FYNNEI.